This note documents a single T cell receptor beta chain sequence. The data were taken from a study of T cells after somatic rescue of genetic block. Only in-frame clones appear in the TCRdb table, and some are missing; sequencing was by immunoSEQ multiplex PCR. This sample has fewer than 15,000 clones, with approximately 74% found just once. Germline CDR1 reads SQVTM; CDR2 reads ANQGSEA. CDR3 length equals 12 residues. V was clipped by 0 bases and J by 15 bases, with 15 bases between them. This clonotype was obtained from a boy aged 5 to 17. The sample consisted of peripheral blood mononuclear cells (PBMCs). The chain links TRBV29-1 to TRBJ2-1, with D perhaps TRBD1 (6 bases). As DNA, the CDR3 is TGCAGCGTTGAAGATCCTGGAACAGGGCTGTTCTTC. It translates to CSVEDPGTGLFF.